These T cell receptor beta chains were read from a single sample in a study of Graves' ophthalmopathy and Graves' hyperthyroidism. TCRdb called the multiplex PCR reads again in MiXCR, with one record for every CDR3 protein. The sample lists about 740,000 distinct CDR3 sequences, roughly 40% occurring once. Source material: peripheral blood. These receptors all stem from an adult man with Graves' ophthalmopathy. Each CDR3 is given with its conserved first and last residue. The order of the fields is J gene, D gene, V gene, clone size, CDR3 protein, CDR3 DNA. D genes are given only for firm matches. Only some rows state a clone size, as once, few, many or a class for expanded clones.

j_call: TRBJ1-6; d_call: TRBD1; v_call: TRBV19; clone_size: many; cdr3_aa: CASSIDSGQNSPLHF; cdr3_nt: TGTGCCAGTAGTATTGATTCGGGACAGAATTCACCCCTCCACTTT
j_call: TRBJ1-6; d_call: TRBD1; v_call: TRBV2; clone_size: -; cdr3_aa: CASSVQGSGSPLHF; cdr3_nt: TGTGCCAGCAGTGTACAGGGGTCAGGATCACCCCTCCACTTT
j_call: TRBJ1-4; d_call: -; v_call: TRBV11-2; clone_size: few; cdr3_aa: CASSLTPWAGANEKLFF; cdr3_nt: TGTGCCAGCAGCTTAACGCCCTGGGCTGGGGCTAATGAAAAACTGTTTTTT
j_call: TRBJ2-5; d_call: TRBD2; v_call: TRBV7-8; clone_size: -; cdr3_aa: CASSFLAGTEETQYF; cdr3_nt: TGTGCCAGCAGCTTCCTAGCGGGGACAGAAGAGACCCAGTACTTC
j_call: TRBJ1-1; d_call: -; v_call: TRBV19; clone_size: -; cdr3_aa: CASSRTAMNTEALF; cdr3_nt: TGTGCCAGTAGCCGGACGGCAATGAACACTGAAGCCCTCTTT
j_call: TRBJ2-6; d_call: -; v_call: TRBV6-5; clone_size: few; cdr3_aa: CASSRSASGANVLTF; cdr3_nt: TGTGCCAGCAGCAGAAGCGCCTCTGGGGCCAACGTCCTGACTTTC
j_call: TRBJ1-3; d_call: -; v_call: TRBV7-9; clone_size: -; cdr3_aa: CASSRGTEGRNTIYF; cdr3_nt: TGTGCCAGCAGCCGTGGGACGGAAGGGCGGAACACCATATATTTT
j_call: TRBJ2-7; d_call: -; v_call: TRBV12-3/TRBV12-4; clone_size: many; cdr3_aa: CASSTPAGHEQYF; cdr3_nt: TGTGCCAGCAGTACACCGGCAGGCCACGAGCAGTACTTC
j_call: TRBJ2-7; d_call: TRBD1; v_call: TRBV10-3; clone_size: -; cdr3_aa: CAIGKQGAPYEQYF; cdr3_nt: TGTGCCATCGGAAAACAGGGGGCCCCCTACGAGCAGTACTTC
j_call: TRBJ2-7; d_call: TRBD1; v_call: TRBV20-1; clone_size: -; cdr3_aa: CSARDSRGFSEQYF; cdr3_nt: TGCAGTGCTAGAGATTCCAGGGGGTTTAGCGAGCAGTACTTC
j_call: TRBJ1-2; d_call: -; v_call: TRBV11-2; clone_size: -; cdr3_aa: CASSPRGFLDGYTF; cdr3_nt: TGTGCCAGCAGCCCTCGGGGGTTTCTTGATGGCTACACCTTC
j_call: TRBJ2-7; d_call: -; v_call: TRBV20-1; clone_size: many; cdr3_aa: CSARDGKSYEQYF; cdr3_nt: TGCAGTGCTAGAGATGGAAAAAGCTACGAGCAGTACTTC
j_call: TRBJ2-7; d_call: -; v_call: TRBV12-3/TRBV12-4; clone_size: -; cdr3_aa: CASSLDPAVQVYF; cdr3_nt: TGTGCCAGCAGTTTAGATCCGGCGGTACAGGTGTACTTC
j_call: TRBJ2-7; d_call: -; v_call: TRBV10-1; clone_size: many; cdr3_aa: CASSAWSSYEQYF; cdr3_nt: TGCGCCAGCAGTGCCTGGAGCTCCTACGAGCAGTACTTC
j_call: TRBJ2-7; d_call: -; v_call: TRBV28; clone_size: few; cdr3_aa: CAIRSGISYEQYF; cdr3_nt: TGTGCCATCCGCTCCGGGATCTCCTACGAGCAGTACTTC
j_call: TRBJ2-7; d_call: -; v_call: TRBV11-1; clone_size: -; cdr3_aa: CASSLVMTETHYYEQYF; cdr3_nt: TGTGCCAGCAGCTTAGTCATGACCGAGACGCACTACTACGAGCAGTACTTC
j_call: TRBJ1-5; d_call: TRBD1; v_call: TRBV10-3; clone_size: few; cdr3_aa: CASSRDRGPNQPQHF; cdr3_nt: TGTGCCAGCAGCCGAGACAGGGGCCCAAATCAGCCCCAGCATTTT
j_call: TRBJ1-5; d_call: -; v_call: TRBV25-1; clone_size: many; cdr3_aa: CASSPLGTQPQHF; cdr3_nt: TGTGCCAGCAGTCCATTGGGCACCCAGCCCCAGCATTTT
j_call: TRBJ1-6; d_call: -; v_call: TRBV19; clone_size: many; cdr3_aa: CASSIGNSPLHF; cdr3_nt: TGTGCCAGTAGTATCGGGAATTCACCCCTCCACTTT
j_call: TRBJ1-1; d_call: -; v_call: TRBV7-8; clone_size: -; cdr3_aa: CASGTGRMNTEAFF; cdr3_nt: TGTGCCAGCGGGACGGGGCGGATGAACACTGAAGCTTTCTTT
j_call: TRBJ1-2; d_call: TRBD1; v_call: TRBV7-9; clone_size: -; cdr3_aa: CASGTGGFGGYTF; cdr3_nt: TGTGCCAGCGGGACAGGGGGCTTTGGTGGCTACACCTTC
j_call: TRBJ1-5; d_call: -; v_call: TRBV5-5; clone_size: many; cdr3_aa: CASSLVAGQPQHF; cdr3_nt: TGTGCCAGCAGCTTGGTGGCTGGTCAGCCCCAGCATTTT
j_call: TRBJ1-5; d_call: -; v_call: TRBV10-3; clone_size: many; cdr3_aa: CAISEGHQPQHF; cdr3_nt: TGTGCCATCAGTGAGGGTCATCAGCCCCAGCATTTT
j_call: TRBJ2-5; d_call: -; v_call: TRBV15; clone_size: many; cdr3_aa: CATSREGELETQYF; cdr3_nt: TGTGCCACCAGCAGAGAGGGTGAATTGGAGACCCAGTACTTC
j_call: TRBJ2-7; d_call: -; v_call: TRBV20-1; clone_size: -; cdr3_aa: CSASPVGEGGYEQYF; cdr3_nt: TGCAGTGCTAGTCCCGTCGGGGAGGGGGGCTACGAGCAGTACTTC
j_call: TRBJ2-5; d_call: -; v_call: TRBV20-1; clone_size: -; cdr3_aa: CSARGSRKETQYF; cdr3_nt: TGCAGTGCTAGGGGCAGCCGAAAAGAGACCCAGTACTTC
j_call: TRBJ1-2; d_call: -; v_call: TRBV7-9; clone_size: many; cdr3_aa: CASSTLERDYGYTF; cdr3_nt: TGTGCCAGCAGCACATTGGAGCGAGACTATGGCTACACCTTC
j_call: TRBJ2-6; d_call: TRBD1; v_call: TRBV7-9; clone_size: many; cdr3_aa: CASSLVPGGGSGANVLTF; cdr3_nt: TGTGCCAGCAGCTTAGTTCCAGGGGGTGGCTCTGGGGCCAACGTCCTGACTTTC
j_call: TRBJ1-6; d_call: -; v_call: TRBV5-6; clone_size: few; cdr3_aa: CASSLGGSGRSPLHF; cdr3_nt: TGTGCCAGCAGCTTGGGAGGGTCTGGACGGTCACCCCTCCACTTT
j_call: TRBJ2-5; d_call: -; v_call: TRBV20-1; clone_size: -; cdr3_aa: CSASSPEKWETQYF; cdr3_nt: TGCAGTGCTAGTTCCCCGGAGAAGTGGGAGACCCAGTACTTC
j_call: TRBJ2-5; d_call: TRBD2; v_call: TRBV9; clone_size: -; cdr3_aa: CASSLVDLAGFSETQYF; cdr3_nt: TGTGCCAGCAGCCTTGTCGATCTAGCGGGGTTTAGCGAGACCCAGTACTTC
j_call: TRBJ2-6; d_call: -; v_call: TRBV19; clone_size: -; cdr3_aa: CASSTLGREYRSGANVLTF; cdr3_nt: TGTGCCAGTAGTACCCTAGGCAGGGAGTACAGATCTGGGGCCAACGTCCTGACTTTC
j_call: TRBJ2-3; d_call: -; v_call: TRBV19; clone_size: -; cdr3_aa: CASSLPGTQYF; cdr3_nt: TGTGCCAGCAGCCTCCCAGGGACGCAGTATTTT
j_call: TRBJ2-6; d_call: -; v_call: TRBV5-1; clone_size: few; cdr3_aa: CASSLSVSGANVLTF; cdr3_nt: TGCGCCAGCAGCTTGTCGGTATCTGGGGCCAACGTCCTGACTTTC
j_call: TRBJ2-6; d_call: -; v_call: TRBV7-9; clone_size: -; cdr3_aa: CASITRASGANVLTF; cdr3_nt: TGTGCCAGCATTACGAGAGCTTCTGGGGCCAACGTCCTGACTTTC
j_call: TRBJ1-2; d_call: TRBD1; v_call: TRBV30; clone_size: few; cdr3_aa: CAWSAGTGSYGYTF; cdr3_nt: TGTGCCTGGAGTGCGGGGACAGGGTCGTATGGCTACACCTTC
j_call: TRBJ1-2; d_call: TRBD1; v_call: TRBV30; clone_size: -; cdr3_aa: CAWSPDRVGGYTF; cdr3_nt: TGTGCCTGGAGCCCGGACAGGGTCGGTGGCTACACCTTC
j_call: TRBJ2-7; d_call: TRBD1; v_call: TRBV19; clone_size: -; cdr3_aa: CASSRGQGATKQYF; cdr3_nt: TGTGCCAGTAGTAGGGGACAGGGGGCAACCAAGCAGTACTTC
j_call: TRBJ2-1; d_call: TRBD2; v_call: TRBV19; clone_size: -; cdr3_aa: CASSGTSFEQFF; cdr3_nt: TGTGCCAGTAGCGGGACTAGCTTTGAGCAGTTCTTC
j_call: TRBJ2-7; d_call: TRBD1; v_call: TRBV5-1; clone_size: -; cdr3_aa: CASSFDRGLYEQYF; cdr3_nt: TGCGCCAGCAGCTTTGACAGGGGGCTTTACGAGCAGTACTTC
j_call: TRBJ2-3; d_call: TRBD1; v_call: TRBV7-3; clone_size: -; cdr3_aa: CASSSGPGQGTDTQYF; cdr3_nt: TGTGCCAGCAGCTCGGGCCCGGGACAGGGCACAGATACGCAGTATTTT
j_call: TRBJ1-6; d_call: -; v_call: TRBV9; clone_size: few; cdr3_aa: CASSVADANSPLHF; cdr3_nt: TGTGCCAGCAGCGTAGCGGACGCTAATTCACCCCTCCACTTT
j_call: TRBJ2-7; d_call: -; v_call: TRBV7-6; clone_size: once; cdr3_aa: CASSFYICSARKQGAYEQYF; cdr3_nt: -
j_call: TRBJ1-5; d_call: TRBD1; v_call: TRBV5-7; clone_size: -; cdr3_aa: CASSQVSGQGDHQPQHF; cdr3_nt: TGTGCCAGCAGCCAAGTCTCGGGACAGGGGGACCATCAGCCCCAGCATTTT
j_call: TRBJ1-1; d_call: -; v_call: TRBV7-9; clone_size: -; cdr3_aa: CASSLGPGFYTEAFF; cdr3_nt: TGTGCCAGCAGCTTAGGCCCAGGGTTCTACACTGAAGCTTTCTTT
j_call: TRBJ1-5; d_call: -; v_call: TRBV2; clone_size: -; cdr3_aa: CATDGSNQPQHF; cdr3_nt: TGTGCCACGGATGGGAGCAATCAGCCCCAGCATTTT